This T cell receptor (beta chain) is from a study of cytomegalovirus exposure and HLA in healthy donors. Broader study findings: CMV antigen specificity of a few CMV-associated chains was confirmed in vitro. In the 130 or so validation repertoires, a later analysis found that first-cohort TCR clusters tended to co-occur. The investigators catalogued 150 or so TCR beta chains as cytomegalovirus-associated.

Regarding this clone: The antigen remains undetermined.

Germline CDR1 is LNHNV and CDR2 is YYDKDF (reference sequence). After removal of 4 bases from V and 2 bases from J, the junction contained 7 bases not matched to a gene. This CDR3 spans 18 amino acids. Libraries were prepared by immunoSEQ multiplex PCR; TCRdb keeps only in-frame clonotypes and omits some of them. Of over 200,000 clones in the sample, 85% to 90% are singletons; the top ten hold approximately 2.9%. The V call is TRBV15, the J call TRBJ2-1; 14 bases map to TRBD2. This receptor was identified in a woman aged 18-35 years in good health and CMV-seronegative. The specimen sequenced was PBMCs. For the CDR3, the DNA is TGTGCCACCAGCACGACTAGCGGGAGGGCCCTTACCTACAATGAGCAGTTCTTC. It is translated as CATSTTSGRALTYNEQFF.